This paragraph reports one T cell receptor (beta chain). Its antigen is not identified. Trimming shortened V by 5 bases and J by 5 bases, and 15 bases separated the two germline ends. The CDR3 spans 14 residues. In germline, CDR1 is SEHNR, CDR2 FQNEAQ (reference sequence). These data come from a study of cytomegalovirus exposure and HLA in healthy donors. Sequencing used immunoSEQ multiplex PCR; TCRdb keeps in-frame clones, though not all of them. The sample shows approximately 97,000 clones, approximately 94% of them seen only once. The study, taken as a whole, reports: According to a later analysis, TCR clusters from the first cohort tended to co-occur in the 120 or so validation repertoires. Some TCR beta chains (roughly 150 of them) were listed as cytomegalovirus-associated. Many donors carried some public TCRs, although rarity characterized most TCR sequences.

The donors were part of the validation cohort, which consisted of more than 90 subjects and was separate from the first cohort of 670 or so subjects. The chain links TRBV7-9 to TRBJ1-1; D perhaps matches TRBD1 (5 bases). The sample taken for sequencing was PBMCs. This TCR came from a woman younger than 45 in good health and CMV-seropositive. The CDR3 protein is CASSQTQGGTEAFF. The CDR3, as DNA: TGTGCCAGCAGCCAGACCCAGGGAGGTACTGAAGCTTTCTTT. Supplemented by reference TRBV7-9 and TRBJ1-1, the full variable domain reads DTGVSQNPRHKITKRGQNVTFRCDPISEHNRLYWYRQTLGQGPEFLTYFQNEAQLEKSRLLSDRFSAERPKGSFSTLEIQRTEQGDSAMYLCASSQTQGGTEAFFGQGTRLTVV.